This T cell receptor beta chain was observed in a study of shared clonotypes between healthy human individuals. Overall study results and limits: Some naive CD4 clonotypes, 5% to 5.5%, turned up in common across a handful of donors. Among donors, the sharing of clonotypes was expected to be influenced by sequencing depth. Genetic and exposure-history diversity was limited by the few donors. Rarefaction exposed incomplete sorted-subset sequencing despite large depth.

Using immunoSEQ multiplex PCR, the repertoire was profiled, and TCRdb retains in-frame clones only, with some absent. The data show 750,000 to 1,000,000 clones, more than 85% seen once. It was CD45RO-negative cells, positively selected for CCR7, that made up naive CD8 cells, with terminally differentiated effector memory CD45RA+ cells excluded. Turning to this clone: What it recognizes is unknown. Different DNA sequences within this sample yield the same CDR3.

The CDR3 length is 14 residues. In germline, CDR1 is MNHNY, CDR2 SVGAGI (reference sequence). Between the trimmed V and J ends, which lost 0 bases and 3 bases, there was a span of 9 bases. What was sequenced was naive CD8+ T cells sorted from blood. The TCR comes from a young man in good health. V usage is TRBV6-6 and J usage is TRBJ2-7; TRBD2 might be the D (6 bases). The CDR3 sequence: CASSYSGGSYEQYF. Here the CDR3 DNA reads TGTGCCAGCAGTTACTCTGGGGGGAGCTACGAGCAGTACTTC.